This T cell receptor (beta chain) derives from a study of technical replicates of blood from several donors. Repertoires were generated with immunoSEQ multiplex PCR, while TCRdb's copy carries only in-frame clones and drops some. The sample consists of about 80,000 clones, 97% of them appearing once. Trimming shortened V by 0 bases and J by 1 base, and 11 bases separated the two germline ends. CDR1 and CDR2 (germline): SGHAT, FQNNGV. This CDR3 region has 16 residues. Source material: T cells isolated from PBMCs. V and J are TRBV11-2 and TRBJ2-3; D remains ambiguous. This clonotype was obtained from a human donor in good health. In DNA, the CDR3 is TGTGCCAGCAGCTTAGATCAGGCCCCTGGCACAGATACGCAGTATTTT. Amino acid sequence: CASSLDQAPGTDTQYF.